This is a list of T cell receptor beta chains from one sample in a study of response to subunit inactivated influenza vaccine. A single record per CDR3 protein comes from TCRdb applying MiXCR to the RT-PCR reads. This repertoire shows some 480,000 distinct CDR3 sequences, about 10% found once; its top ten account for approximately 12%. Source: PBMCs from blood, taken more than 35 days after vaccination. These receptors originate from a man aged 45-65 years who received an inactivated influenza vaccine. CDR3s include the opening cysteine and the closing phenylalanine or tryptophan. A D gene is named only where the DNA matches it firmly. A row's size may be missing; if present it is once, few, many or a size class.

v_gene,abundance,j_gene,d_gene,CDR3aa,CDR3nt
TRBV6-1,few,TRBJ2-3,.,CASSKNTDTQYF,TGTGCCAGCAGTAAGAACACAGATACGCAGTATTTT
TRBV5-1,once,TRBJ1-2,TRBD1,CASSRIEGAYGYTF,TGCGCCAGCAGCCGGATCGAGGGGGCCTATGGCTACACCTTC
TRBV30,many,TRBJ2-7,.,CACRSYSYEQYF,TGTGCCTGCCGCAGTTACTCCTACGAGCAGTACTTC
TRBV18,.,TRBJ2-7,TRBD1,CASRDSVGYYEQYF,TGTGCCAGCCGGGACAGCGTCGGATATTACGAGCAGTACTTC
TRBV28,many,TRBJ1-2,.,CASSGQSYGYTF,TGTGCCAGCAGCGGACAGTCCTATGGCTACACCTTC
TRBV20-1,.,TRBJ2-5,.,CSAREGSQETQYF,TGCAGTGCTAGAGAAGGGTCCCAAGAGACCCAGTACTTC
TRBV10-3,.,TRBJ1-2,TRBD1,CAISESAVQGAGYGYTF,TGTGCCATCAGTGAGTCGGCGGTGCAGGGGGCAGGATACGGCTACACCTTC
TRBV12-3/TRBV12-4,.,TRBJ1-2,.,CASSFRLTGAYNYGYTF,TGTGCCAGCAGTTTCCGACTAACCGGGGCCTACAACTATGGCTACACCTTC
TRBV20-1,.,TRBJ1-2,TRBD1,CSATPGQGAAFYGYTF,TGCAGTGCTACCCCCGGACAGGGGGCCGCCTTCTATGGCTACACCTTC
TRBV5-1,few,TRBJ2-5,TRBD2,CASSLAKGTSGGQETQYF,TGCGCCAGCAGCTTGGCGAAGGGGACTAGCGGGGGACAAGAGACCCAGTACTTC
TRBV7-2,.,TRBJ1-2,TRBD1,CASSFRQGALVYGYTF,TGTGCCAGCAGCTTTCGACAGGGGGCATTGGTCTATGGCTACACCTTC
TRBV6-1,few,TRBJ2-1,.,CASSELGNGYNEQFF,TGTGCCAGCAGTGAACTGGGGAACGGATACAATGAGCAGTTCTTC
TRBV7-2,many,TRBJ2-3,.,CASRYTDTQYF,TGTGCCTCCCGTTACACAGATACGCAGTATTTT
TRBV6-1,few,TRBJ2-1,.,CASSPAGKNNEQFF,TGTGCCAGCAGTCCTGCGGGAAAAAACAATGAGCAGTTCTTC
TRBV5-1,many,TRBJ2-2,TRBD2,CASSPISGFGAGELFF,TGCGCCAGCAGCCCCATTAGCGGGTTTGGCGCCGGGGAGCTGTTTTTT
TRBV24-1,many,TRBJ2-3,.,CATSDWSRGRGGDTQYF,TGTGCCACCAGTGATTGGAGCAGGGGGCGCGGGGGAGATACGCAGTATTTT
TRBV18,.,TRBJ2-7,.,CASSPRGIDQYF,TGTGCCAGCTCACCACGGGGCATCGACCAGTACTTC
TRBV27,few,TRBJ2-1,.,CASSETGSSYNEQFF,TGTGCCAGCAGTGAGACAGGTAGCTCCTACAATGAGCAGTTCTTC
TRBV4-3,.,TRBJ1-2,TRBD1,CASSHPGQGIRGYTF,TGCGCCAGCAGCCATCCCGGACAGGGGATTAGGGGCTACACCTTC
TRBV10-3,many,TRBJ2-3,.,CAISERSSTTDTQYF,TGTGCCATCAGTGAGCGGTCATCGACCACAGATACGCAGTATTTT
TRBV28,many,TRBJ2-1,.,CASSQQVDEQFF,TGTGCCAGCAGTCAACAGGTGGATGAGCAGTTCTTC
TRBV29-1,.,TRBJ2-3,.,CSVEQRDNTDTQYF,TGCAGCGTAGAGCAACGGGACAACACAGATACGCAGTATTTT
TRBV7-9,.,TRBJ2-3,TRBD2,CASSDRTSGSTDTQYF,TGTGCCAGCAGCGACCGGACTAGCGGGAGCACAGATACGCAGTATTTT
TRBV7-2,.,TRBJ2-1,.,CASSLGPKDEQFF,TGTGCCAGCAGCTTGGGGCCCAAGGATGAGCAGTTCTTC
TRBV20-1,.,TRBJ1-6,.,CSARRTADNSPLHF,TGCAGTGCTAGAAGGACAGCGGATAATTCACCCCTCCACTTT
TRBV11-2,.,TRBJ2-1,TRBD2,CASSSILAGVNHNEQFF,TGTGCCAGCAGCTCCATCTTGGCGGGGGTGAACCACAATGAGCAGTTCTTC
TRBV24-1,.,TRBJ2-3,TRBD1,CATSDTGQGNTDTQYF,TGTGCCACCAGTGATACAGGACAGGGGAACACAGATACGCAGTATTTT
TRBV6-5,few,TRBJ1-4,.,CASSYGAGGGEKLFF,TGTGCCAGCAGTTACGGAGCCGGGGGCGGTGAAAAACTGTTTTTT
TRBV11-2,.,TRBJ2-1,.,CAIGAGTYNEQFF,TGTGCCATCGGGGCGGGAACCTACAATGAGCAGTTCTTC
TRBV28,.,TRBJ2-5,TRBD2,CASSFWSGAGLAEETQYF,TGTGCCAGCAGTTTCTGGTCAGGTGCGGGACTAGCGGAAGAGACCCAGTACTTC
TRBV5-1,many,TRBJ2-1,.,CASSGGGDSYNEQFF,TGCGCCAGCTCGGGGGGCGGGGATTCCTACAATGAGCAGTTCTTC
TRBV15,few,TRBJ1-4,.,CATSSTTNEKLFF,TGTGCCACCAGCAGCACAACTAATGAAAAACTGTTTTTT
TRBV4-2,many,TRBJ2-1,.,CASSQGWTTNYNEQFF,TGTGCCAGCAGCCAAGGGTGGACTACTAACTACAATGAGCAGTTCTTC
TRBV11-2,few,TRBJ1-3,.,CASSLGGSAGNTIYF,TGTGCCAGCAGCTTAGGTGGGAGCGCTGGAAACACCATATATTTT
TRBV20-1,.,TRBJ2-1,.,CSASGGLPRSDEQFF,TGCAGTGCTAGCGGGGGGCTACCAAGAAGCGATGAGCAGTTCTTC
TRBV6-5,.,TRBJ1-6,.,CASSYSGHYSSYNSPLHF,TGTGCCAGCAGTTACTCCGGGCACTATAGCTCCTATAATTCACCCCTCCACTTT
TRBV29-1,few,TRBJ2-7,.,CSVAVGLGYEQYF,TGCAGCGTTGCCGTAGGGCTGGGCTACGAGCAGTACTTC
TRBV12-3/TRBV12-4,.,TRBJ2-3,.,CASKKGGGTDTQYF,TGTGCCAGCAAAAAAGGGGGGGGCACAGATACGCAGTATTTT
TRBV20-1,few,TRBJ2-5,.,CSARHYREVIETQYF,TGCAGTGCTAGGCACTACCGTGAGGTAATAGAGACCCAGTACTTC
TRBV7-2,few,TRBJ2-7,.,CASRDPSYEQYF,TGTGCCAGCAGGGATCCATCCTACGAGCAGTACTTC
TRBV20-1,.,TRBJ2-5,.,CSARDHGRSLETQYF,TGCAGTGCTAGAGATCACGGCAGGTCATTGGAGACCCAGTACTTC
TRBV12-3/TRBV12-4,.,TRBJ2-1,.,CASSLRAPRSSYNEQFF,TGTGCCAGCAGTTTAAGGGCACCTCGGAGCTCCTACAATGAGCAGTTCTTC
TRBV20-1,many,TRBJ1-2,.,CSAGGGRTRRGYTF,TGCAGTGCCGGGGGGGGGCGCACCCGCCGTGGCTACACCTTC
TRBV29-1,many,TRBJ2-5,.,CSVGISFLGETQYF,TGCAGCGTGGGTATTTCGTTCCTGGGAGAGACCCAGTACTTC
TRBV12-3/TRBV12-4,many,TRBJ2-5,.,CASSPPGRETQYF,TGTGCCAGCAGTCCACCAGGAAGAGAGACCCAGTACTTC